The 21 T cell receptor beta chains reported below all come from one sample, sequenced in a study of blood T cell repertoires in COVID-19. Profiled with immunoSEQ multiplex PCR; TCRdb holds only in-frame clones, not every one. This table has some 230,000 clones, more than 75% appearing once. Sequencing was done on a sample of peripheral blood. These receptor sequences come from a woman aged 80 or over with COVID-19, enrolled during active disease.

Here the CDR3 DNA reads TGTGCCAGCAGCTTAGGCCTATCGGTGCCTGGGGCCAACGTCCTGACTTTC. This translates into CASSLGLSVPGANVLTF. The chain combines TRBV7-2 with TRBJ2-6; D is undetermined. The germline gives CDR1 SGHTA, CDR2 FQGNSA. This CDR3 comprises 17 residues. V lost 1 base and J 2 bases, leaving 12 bases between the germline ends.

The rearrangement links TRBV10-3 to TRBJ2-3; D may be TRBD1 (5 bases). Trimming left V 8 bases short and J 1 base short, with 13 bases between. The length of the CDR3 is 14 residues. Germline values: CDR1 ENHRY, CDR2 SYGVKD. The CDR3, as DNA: TGTGCCATCCTTGAAGGGGTTGGCACAGATACGCAGTATTTT. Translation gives CAILEGVGTDTQYF.

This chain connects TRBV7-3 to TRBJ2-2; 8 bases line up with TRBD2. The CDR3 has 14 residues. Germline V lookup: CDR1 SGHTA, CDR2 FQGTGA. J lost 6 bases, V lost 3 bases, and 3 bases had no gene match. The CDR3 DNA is TGTGCCAGCAGCTTGCGGCGGGAGGCCGGGGAGCTGTTTTTT. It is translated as CASSLRREAGELFF.

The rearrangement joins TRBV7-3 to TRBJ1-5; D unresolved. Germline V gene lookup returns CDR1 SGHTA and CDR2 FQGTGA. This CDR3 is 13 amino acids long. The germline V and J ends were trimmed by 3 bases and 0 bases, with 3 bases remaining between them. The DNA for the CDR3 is TGTGCCAGCAGCTTGAGTAGCAATCAGCCCCAGCATTTT. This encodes CASSLSSNQPQHF.

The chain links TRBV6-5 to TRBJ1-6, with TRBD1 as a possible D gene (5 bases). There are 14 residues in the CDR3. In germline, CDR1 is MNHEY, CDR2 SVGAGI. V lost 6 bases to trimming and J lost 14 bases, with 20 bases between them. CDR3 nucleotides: TGTGCCAGCAGGCGAGGATCCCTCGGGGGAACCCTCCACTTT. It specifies CASRRGSLGGTLHF.

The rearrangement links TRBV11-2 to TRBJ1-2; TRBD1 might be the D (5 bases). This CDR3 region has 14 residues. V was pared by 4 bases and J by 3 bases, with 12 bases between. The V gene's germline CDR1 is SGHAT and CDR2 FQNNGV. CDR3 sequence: CASSSPRGYYGYTF. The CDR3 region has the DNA TGTGCCAGCAGCTCACCAAGGGGCTACTATGGCTACACCTTC.

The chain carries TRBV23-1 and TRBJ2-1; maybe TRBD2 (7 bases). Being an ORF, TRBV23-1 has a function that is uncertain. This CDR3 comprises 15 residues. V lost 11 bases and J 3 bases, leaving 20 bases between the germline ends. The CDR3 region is CAGGLGGRVYNEQFF. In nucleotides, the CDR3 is TGCGCCGGGGGCCTGGGGGGGAGAGTCTACAATGAGCAGTTCTTC.

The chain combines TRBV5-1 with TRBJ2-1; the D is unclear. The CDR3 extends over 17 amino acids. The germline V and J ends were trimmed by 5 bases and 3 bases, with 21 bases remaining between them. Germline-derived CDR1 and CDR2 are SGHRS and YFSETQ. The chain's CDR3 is CASSPLPSPLNYNEQFF. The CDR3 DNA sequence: TGCGCCAGCAGTCCCCTTCCGAGCCCCCTTAACTACAATGAGCAGTTCTTC. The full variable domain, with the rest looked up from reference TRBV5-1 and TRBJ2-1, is KAGVTQTPRYLIKTRGQQVTLSCSPISGHRSVSWYQQTPGQGLQFLFEYFSETQRNKGNFPGRFSGRQFSNSRSEMNVSTLELGDSALYLCASSPLPSPLNYNEQFFGPGTRLTVL.

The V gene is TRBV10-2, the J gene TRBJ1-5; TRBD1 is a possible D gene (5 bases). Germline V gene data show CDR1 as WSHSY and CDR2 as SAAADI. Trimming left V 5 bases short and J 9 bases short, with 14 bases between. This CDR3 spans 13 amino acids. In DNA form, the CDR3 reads TGCGCCAGCAGTCCTGACAGTACAGGGCCCCAGCATTTT. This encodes CASSPDSTGPQHF.

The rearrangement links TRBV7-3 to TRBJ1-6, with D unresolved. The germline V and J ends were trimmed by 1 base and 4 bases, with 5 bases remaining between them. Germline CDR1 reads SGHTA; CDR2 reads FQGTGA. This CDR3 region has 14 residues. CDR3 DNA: TGTGCCAGCAGCTTAAGTAGTTATAATTCACCCCTCCACTTT. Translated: CASSLSSYNSPLHF.

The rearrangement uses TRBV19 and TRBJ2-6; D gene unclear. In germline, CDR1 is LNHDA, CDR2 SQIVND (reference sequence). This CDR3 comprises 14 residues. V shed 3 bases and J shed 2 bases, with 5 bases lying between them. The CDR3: CASSISAGANVLTF. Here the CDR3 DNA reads TGTGCCAGTAGTATTTCGGCTGGGGCCAACGTCCTGACTTTC.

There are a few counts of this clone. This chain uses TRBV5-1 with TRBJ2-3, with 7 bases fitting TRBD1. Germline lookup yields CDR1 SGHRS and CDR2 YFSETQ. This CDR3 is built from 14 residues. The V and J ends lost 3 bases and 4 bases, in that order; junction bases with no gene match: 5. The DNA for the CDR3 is TGCGCCAGCAGCTACGGGACAGCGGCAGATACGCAGTATTTT. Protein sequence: CASSYGTAADTQYF.

DNA for the CDR3: TGTGCCAGCAGTTACCAACAGGGAAACACCATATATTTT. Residues: CASSYQQGNTIYF. The V gene is TRBV6-5, the J gene TRBJ1-3; D uncertain. The CDR3 runs to 13 residues. CDR1 is MNHEY, CDR2 SVGAGI, per germline. Trimming took 2 bases from V and 4 from J, leaving 6 bases between them.

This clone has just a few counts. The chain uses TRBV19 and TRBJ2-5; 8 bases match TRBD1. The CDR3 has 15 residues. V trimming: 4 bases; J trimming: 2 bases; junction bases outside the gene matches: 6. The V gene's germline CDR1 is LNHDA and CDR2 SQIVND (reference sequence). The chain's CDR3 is CASSTRRDRQETQYF. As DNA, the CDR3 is TGTGCCAGTAGTACCCGCCGGGACAGGCAAGAGACCCAGTACTTC. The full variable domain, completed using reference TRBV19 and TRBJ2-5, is DGGITQSPKYLFRKEGQNVTLSCEQNLNHDAMYWYRQDPGQGLRLIYYSQIVNDFQKGDIAEGYSVSREKKESFPLTVTSAQKNPTAFYLCASSTRRDRQETQYFGPGTRLLVL.

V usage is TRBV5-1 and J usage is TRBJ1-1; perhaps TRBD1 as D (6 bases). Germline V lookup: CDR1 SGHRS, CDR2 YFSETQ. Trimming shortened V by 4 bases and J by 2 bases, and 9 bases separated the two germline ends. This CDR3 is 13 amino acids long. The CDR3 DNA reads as TGCGCCAGCAGCGTACAGGGTAACACTGAAGCTTTCTTT. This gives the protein CASSVQGNTEAFF.

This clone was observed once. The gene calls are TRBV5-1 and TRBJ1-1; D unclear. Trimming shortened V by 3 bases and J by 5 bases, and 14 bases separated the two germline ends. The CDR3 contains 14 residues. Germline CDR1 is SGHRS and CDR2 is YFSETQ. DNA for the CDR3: TGCGCCAGCAGCTCTTACAGAGGGCGGACTGAAGCTTTCTTT. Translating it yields CASSSYRGRTEAFF.

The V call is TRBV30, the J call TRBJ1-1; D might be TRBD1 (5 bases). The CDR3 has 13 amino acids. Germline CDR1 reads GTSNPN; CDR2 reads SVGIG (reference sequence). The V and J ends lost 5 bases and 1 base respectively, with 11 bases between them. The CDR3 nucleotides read TGTGCCTGGGGGACTGGGTCGAACACTGAAGCTTTCTTT. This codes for CAWGTGSNTEAFF.

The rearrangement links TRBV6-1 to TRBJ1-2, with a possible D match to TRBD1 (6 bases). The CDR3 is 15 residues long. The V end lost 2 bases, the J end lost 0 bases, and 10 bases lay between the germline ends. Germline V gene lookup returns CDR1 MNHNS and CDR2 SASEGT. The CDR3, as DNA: TGTGCCAGCAGTGAACTTGGGGGCTCTAACTATGGCTACACCTTC. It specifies CASSELGGSNYGYTF.

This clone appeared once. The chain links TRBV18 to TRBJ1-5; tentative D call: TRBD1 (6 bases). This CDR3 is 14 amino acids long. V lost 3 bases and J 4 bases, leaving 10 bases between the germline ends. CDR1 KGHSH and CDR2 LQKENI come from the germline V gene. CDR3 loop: CASSPGQMNQPQHF. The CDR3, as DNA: TGTGCCAGCTCACCCGGACAGATGAATCAGCCCCAGCATTTT.

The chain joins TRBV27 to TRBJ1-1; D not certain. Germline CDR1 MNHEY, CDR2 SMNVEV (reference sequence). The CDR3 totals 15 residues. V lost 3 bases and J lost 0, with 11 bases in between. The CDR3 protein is CASSLTWQVNTEAFF. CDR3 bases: TGTGCCAGCAGTTTGACGTGGCAGGTGAACACTGAAGCTTTCTTT.

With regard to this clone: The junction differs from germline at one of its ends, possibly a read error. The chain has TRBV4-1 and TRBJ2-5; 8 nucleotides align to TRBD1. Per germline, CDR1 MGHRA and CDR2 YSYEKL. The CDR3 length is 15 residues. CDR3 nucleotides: TGCGCCAGCAGCCAAGTCTCAGGGGGCCAAGAGGCCCAGTACTTC. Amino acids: CASSQVSGGQEAQYF.